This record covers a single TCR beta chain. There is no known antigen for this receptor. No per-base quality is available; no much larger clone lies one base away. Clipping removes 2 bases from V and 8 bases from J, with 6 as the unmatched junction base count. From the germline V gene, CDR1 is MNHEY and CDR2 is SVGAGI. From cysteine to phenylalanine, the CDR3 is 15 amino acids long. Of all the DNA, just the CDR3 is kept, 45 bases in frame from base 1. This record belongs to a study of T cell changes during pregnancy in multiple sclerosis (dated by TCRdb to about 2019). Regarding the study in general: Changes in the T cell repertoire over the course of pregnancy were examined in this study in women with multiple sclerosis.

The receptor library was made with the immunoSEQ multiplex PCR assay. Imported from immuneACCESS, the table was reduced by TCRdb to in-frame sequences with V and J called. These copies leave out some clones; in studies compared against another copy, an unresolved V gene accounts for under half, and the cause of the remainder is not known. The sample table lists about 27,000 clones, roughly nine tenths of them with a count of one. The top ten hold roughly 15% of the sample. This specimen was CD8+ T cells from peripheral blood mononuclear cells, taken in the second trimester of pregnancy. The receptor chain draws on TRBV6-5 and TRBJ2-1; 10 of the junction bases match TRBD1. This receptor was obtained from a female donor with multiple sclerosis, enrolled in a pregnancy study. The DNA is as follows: TGTGCCAGCAGTTACCGGGACAGGGGAGTCGATGAGCAGTTCTTC. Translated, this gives CASSYRDRGVDEQFF.